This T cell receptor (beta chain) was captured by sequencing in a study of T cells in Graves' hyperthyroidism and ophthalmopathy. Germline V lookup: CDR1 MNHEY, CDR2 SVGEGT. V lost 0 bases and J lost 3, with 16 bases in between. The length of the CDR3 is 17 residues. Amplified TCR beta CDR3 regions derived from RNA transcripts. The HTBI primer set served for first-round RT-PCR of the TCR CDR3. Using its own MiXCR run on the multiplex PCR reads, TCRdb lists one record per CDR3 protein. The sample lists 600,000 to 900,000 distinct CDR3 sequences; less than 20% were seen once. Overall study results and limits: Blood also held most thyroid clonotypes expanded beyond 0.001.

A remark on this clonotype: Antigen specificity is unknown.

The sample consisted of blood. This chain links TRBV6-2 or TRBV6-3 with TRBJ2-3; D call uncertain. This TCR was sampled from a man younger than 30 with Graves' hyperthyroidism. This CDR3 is CASSYSLDQTLTDTQYF. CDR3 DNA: TGTGCCAGCAGTTACTCTTTAGATCAAACCCTAACAGATACGCAGTATTTT.